These 25 T cell receptor beta chains were all obtained from the same sample, sequenced in a study of blood T cell repertoires in COVID-19. Clones were read by immunoSEQ multiplex PCR, and TCRdb kept only the in-frame ones, dropping some. The sample has 190,000 or so clones; about 87% are singletons. The sequencing sample was made of peripheral blood. These receptor sequences come from a man in his sixties who had recovered from COVID-19.

Written as DNA, the CDR3 is TGTGCCAGCAGCGCCCCGACTAGCGGGAGTGCCGGGGAGCTGTTTTTT. As protein: CASSAPTSGSAGELFF. The gene calls are TRBV9 and TRBJ2-2, with 12 bases fitting TRBD2. Germline V gives CDR1 SGDLS, CDR2 YYNGEE. V shed 3 bases and J 6 bases; nucleotides not matched to a gene: 6. This CDR3 region has 16 residues.

This clone has more than one count but fewer than ten. The chain joins TRBV7-9 to TRBJ2-1, with 14 bases fitting TRBD2. V lost 5 bases and J lost 7; bases outside the gene matches: 10. Germline CDR1 and CDR2: SEHNR and FQNEAQ (reference sequence). CDR3 length: 17 amino acids. The CDR3 protein is CASSHDPGLAGDNEQFF. The CDR3 DNA is TGTGCCAGCAGCCACGACCCGGGACTAGCGGGAGATAATGAGCAGTTCTTC. Complete variable domain (other parts from reference TRBV7-9 and TRBJ2-1): DTGVSQNPRHKITKRGQNVTFRCDPISEHNRLYWYRQTLGQGPEFLTYFQNEAQLEKSRLLSDRFSAERPKGSFSTLEIQRTEQGDSAMYLCASSHDPGLAGDNEQFFGPGTRLTVL.

The chain couples TRBV6-1 to TRBJ2-1; 9 bases line up with TRBD2. CDR3 length: 15 amino acids. Looked up from germline, CDR1 is MNHNS and CDR2 is SASEGT. The junction had 6 bases not matched to a gene; V was cut back by 3 bases and J by 6 bases. The CDR3 is CASSDGGRAPNEQFF. The CDR3 DNA follows: TGTGCCAGCAGTGATGGCGGGAGGGCTCCCAATGAGCAGTTCTTC.

The rearrangement uses TRBV7-2 and TRBJ1-1; TRBD1 agrees at 12 bases. Germline-derived CDR1 and CDR2 are SGHTA and FQGNSA. V lost 2 bases to trimming and J lost 5 bases; unmatched junction nucleotides: 3. The CDR3 loop spans 15 amino acids. The chain's CDR3 is CASSLPGQGATEAFF. DNA of the CDR3: TGTGCCAGCAGCTTACCGGGACAGGGGGCAACTGAAGCTTTCTTT.

This chain connects TRBV6-6 to TRBJ2-5; the match to TRBD2 covers 8 bases. The CDR3 totals 18 residues. In germline, CDR1 is MNHNY, CDR2 SVGAGI (reference sequence). J lost 4 bases, V lost 5 bases, and 18 bases had no gene match. CDR3 in DNA: TGTGCCAGCAGTCCCACTTCGTCAGGCGGGGGGAGTCGAGAGACCCAGTACTTC. Translating it yields CASSPTSSGGGSRETQYF.

V gene TRBV14 combines with J gene TRBJ1-2; unclear D gene. Germline-derived CDR1 and CDR2 are SGHDN and FVKESK. V was cut by 4 bases and J by 4 bases, with 13 bases left in between. This CDR3 has 14 residues. Here the CDR3 reads CASSRASASYGYTF. The CDR3 region has the DNA TGTGCCAGCAGCCGCGCTTCCGCGAGCTATGGCTACACCTTC. Variable domain in full (rest from reference TRBV14 and TRBJ1-2): EAGVTQFPSHSVIEKGQTVTLRCDPISGHDNLYWYRRVMGKEIKFLLHFVKESKQDESGMPNNRFLAERTGGTYSTLKVQPAELEDSGVYFCASSRASASYGYTFGSGTRLTVV.

This chain joins TRBV6-2 or TRBV6-3 and TRBJ2-7; 11 bases map to TRBD1. The CDR3 runs to 15 residues. The V gene's germline CDR1 is MNHEY and CDR2 SVGEGT. J lost 4 bases, V lost 5 bases, and 7 bases had no gene match. This CDR3 is CASSRRDRGFYEQYF. The CDR3 nucleotides read TGTGCCAGCAGTCGGCGGGACAGGGGGTTTTACGAGCAGTACTTC.

This clone was recorded only once. The chain combines TRBV4-3 with TRBJ2-3; possibly TRBD1 for D (6 bases). Trimming took 3 bases from V and 6 from J, leaving 13 bases between them. The germline gives CDR1 LGHNA, CDR2 YSLEER. The CDR3 extends over 14 amino acids. This CDR3 reads CASSHYGGMDTQYF. CDR3 DNA: TGCGCCAGCAGCCACTATGGGGGCATGGATACGCAGTATTTT.

DNA for the CDR3: TGTGCCAGCTCCCTAGGGACAGCTTCCTTAAACTACGAGCAGTACTTC. This codes for CASSLGTASLNYEQYF. The chain uses TRBV18 and TRBJ2-7, with 7 bases lining up with TRBD1. V gave up 6 bases and J gave up 3 bases; unmatched junction bases: 14. The CDR3 sequence is 16 residues long. Germline CDR1 KGHSH, CDR2 LQKENI.

With regard to this clone: Other DNA sequences in this sample translate to the same CDR3. The chain recombines TRBV5-1 with TRBJ2-7; D is ambiguous. This CDR3 has 15 amino acids. V lost 0 bases to trimming and J lost 0 bases, with 10 bases between them. In germline, CDR1 is SGHRS, CDR2 YFSETQ. CDR3 region: CASSLAAGLSYEQYF. CDR3 nucleotides: TGCGCCAGCAGCTTGGCCGCAGGCCTCTCCTACGAGCAGTACTTC.

The V and J genes are TRBV4-2 and TRBJ2-5; 7 bases align to TRBD2. There are 15 residues in the CDR3. V lost 4 bases to trimming and J lost 4 bases; unmatched junction nucleotides: 9. Germline V gene data show CDR1 as LGHNA and CDR2 as YNFKEQ. The CDR3 sequence is CASSPETSSRETQYF. CDR3 bases: TGTGCCAGCAGCCCTGAGACTAGCTCCAGAGAGACCCAGTACTTC.

This chain uses TRBV4-1 with TRBJ2-5; TRBD2 aligns across 12 bases. Per germline, CDR1 MGHRA and CDR2 YSYEKL. V was clipped by 4 bases and J by 5 bases; unmatched bases: 8. The CDR3 runs 16 residues. CDR3: CASSPRTSGVEETQYF. CDR3 bases: TGCGCCAGCAGCCCCCGGACTAGCGGGGTAGAGGAGACCCAGTACTTC.

This clone was seen more than once but under ten times. V gene TRBV7-2 combines with J gene TRBJ2-5; D unresolved. Germline V gene sequence: CDR1 SGHTA, CDR2 FQGNSA. V lost 2 bases and J lost 5, with 3 bases in between. The CDR3 is 11 amino acids. The CDR3 loop reads CASSLSETQYF. Here the CDR3 DNA reads TGTGCCAGCAGCTTAAGCGAGACCCAGTACTTC.

This sequence joins TRBV27 and TRBJ2-5; 10 positions match TRBD1. The V gene's germline CDR1 is MNHEY and CDR2 SMNVEV (reference sequence). V shed 4 bases and J 0 bases; nucleotides not matched to a gene: 2. This CDR3 spans 15 amino acids. The CDR3 nucleotides are TGTGCCAGCAGTTCGGACAGGGGGTACCAAGAGACCCAGTACTTC. It specifies CASSSDRGYQETQYF.

This clone was found once. The chain employs TRBV4-3 and TRBJ1-3, with 10 nucleotides matching TRBD1. Germline values: CDR1 LGHNA, CDR2 YSLEER. Losses at the gene ends were 0 bases for V and 2 bases for J; bases not matched to a gene: 7. The CDR3 is 18 residues long. The CDR3 here is CASSQDMAGTGAGNTIYF. The CDR3, as DNA: TGCGCCAGCAGCCAAGATATGGCAGGGACAGGGGCTGGAAACACCATATATTTT.

The chain combines TRBV9 with TRBJ2-1; 11 bases align to TRBD2. Germline V lookup: CDR1 SGDLS, CDR2 YYNGEE. The CDR3 consists of 15 residues. V lost 3 bases, J lost 7 bases, and 6 bases stayed unmatched. In DNA form, the CDR3 reads TGTGCCAGCAGCGGAGGACTAGCGGGCATAAATGAGCAGTTCTTC. Translation: CASSGGLAGINEQFF.

The chain combines TRBV9 with TRBJ2-3; the D gene is possibly TRBD1 (5 bases). This CDR3 spans 14 amino acids. With 7 bases removed from V and 2 bases from J, the gap between germline ends came to 14 bases. Germline V CDR1 and CDR2: SGDLS, YYNGEE. In DNA, the CDR3 is TGTGCCAGCCAGGGAAATAGGCCCACAGATACGCAGTATTTT. Protein product: CASQGNRPTDTQYF. The full variable domain, with the rest looked up from reference TRBV9 and TRBJ2-3, is DSGVTQTPKHLITATGQRVTLRCSPRSGDLSVYWYQQSLDQGLQFLIQYYNGEERAKGNILERFSAQQFPDLHSELNLSSLELGDSALYFCASQGNRPTDTQYFGPGTRLTVL.

This clone was detected only once. The chain recombines TRBV2 with TRBJ2-5, with 7 bases matching TRBD1. The CDR3 has 15 amino acids. Germline V gives CDR1 SNHLY, CDR2 FYNNEI. The trim removed 6 bases at V and 5 bases at J, leaving 12 bases unmatched. As DNA, the CDR3 is TGTGCCAGCAGAGCGGCAACAGGGGCTTACGAGACCCAGTACTTC. Its protein product is CASRAATGAYETQYF.

This chain links TRBV2 with TRBJ2-7; 7 bases line up with TRBD2. The CDR3 is 14 amino acids. CDR1 and CDR2 (germline): SNHLY, FYNNEI. After removal of 7 bases from V and 6 bases from J, the junction contained 12 bases not matched to a gene. The CDR3 bases are TGTGCCAGCACCCGCCGGCATCCGGGAGGCGAGCAGTACTTC. This gives the protein CASTRRHPGGEQYF.

The chain combines TRBV24-1 with TRBJ1-6; 8 bases line up with TRBD1. V lost 2 bases to trimming and J lost 6 bases; unmatched junction nucleotides: 2. The CDR3 spans 15 residues. The germline gives CDR1 KGHDR, CDR2 SFDVKD. CDR3 protein: CATSDSTGVNSPLHF. The CDR3 nucleotides read TGTGCCACCAGTGATTCGACAGGGGTTAATTCACCCCTCCACTTT.

The V gene is TRBV3-1 (or the pseudogene TRBV3-2), the J gene TRBJ2-7; no reliable D call. CDR1 is LGHDT, CDR2 YNNKEL, per germline (reference sequence). The ends were cut back, 0 bases at V and 3 bases at J, with 6 bases in the middle. The CDR3 has 13 residues. The CDR3 is CASSQDYGYEQYF. For the CDR3, the DNA is TGTGCCAGCAGCCAAGATTACGGCTACGAGCAGTACTTC.

The rearrangement joins TRBV28 to TRBJ1-2; 10 nucleotides line up with TRBD1. V dropped 7 bases and J dropped 7; count of bases not matched to a gene: 9. Germline V gene sequence: CDR1 MDHEN, CDR2 SYDVKM. CDR3 length equals 14 residues. The CDR3 spells CASNVDRGLGGYTF. CDR3 in DNA: TGTGCCAGCAATGTAGACAGGGGGCTCGGTGGCTACACCTTC.

The chain carries TRBV28 and TRBJ1-5; D might be TRBD1 (5 bases). Trimming stripped 10 bases from V and 5 bases from J, with 18 bases between. Germline CDR1 and CDR2: MDHEN and SYDVKM. The CDR3 has 14 amino acids. For the CDR3, the DNA is TGTGCCAACTCTCCGGGGGTAAACGATCAGCCCCAGCATTTT. This encodes CANSPGVNDQPQHF. The whole variable domain, filled in from reference TRBV28 and TRBJ1-5, reads DVKVTQSSRYLVKRTGEKVFLECVQDMDHENMFWYRQDPGLGLRLIYFSYDVKMKEKGDIPEGYSVSREKKERFSLILESASTNQTSMYLCANSPGVNDQPQHFGDGTRLSIL.

The chain uses TRBV7-9 and TRBJ2-7; possible D gene TRBD2, 6 bases. Germline CDR1 SEHNR, CDR2 FQNEAQ (reference sequence). This CDR3 region has 21 residues. V was cut by 5 bases and J by 5 bases, with 37 bases left in between. The CDR3 nucleotides are TGTGCCAGCAGCCGGGGAATTAGGACTTCAGGGAGGCCCCTATCTACCCACGAGCAGTACTTC. This sequence encodes CASSRGIRTSGRPLSTHEQYF.

The gene calls are TRBV5-1 and TRBJ1-1, with D possibly matching TRBD1 (6 bases). The V and J ends lost 3 bases and 5 bases respectively, with 17 bases between them. Germline V CDR1 and CDR2: SGHRS, YFSETQ. This CDR3 has 15 amino acids. The CDR3 reads CASSSGGGFSTEAFF. The CDR3 bases are TGCGCCAGCAGCTCCGGTGGGGGCTTTAGTACTGAAGCTTTCTTT.